The clone carrying this TCR beta chain showed up just once. Its target is not known. The CDR3 spans 15 residues. V was shortened by 1 base and J by 1 base, with 9 bases between the two germline ends. Germline values: CDR1 SGHNT, CDR2 YENEEA. The data were taken from a study of cytomegalovirus exposure and HLA in healthy donors. Study summary: Ancestry clustering placed 70% to 85% of roughly 400 genotyped donors in the Caucasian-associated cluster.

The donors comprised healthy bone marrow donors. PCR employed 60 Vbeta and 13 Jbeta primers. Source study methods: An analysis that came later counted tens of millions of unique TCR beta chains, around 10 million shared. Sequencing was performed with immunoSEQ multiplex PCR; in TCRdb, only in-frame clones are kept and a portion is missing. V, J and clone size are those of that table, while D and trimming were read from the DNA. The sample holds about 160,000 clones, more than 80% seen once. Study-level findings and limits: High sensitivity and specificity were reportedly achieved when the classifier diagnosed cytomegalovirus status.

The chain is built from TRBV11-3 and TRBJ2-3; no definite D call. Sequences were obtained from PBMCs. The TCR originated in a woman aged 25-40 years in good health and CMV-seropositive. The CDR3 DNA reads as TGTGCCAGCAGCTTAGGTAATAGCCGCACAGATACGCAGTATTTT. Translation: CASSLGNSRTDTQYF.